These 16 T cell receptor beta chains came from one sample sequenced in a study of cytomegalovirus exposure and HLA in healthy donors. The repertoire was sequenced with immunoSEQ multiplex PCR; TCRdb's copy has only in-frame clones and lacks some. The sample shows roughly 170,000 clones, roughly 84% of them seen only once. The specimen was PBMCs. These receptors were taken from a woman aged 18-35 years in good health and CMV-seropositive.

The chain recombines TRBV5-4 with TRBJ2-1, with TRBD2 matching 8 bases. Germline CDR1 is SGHNT and CDR2 is YYREEE (reference sequence). Trimming at V came to 3 bases and at J to 2 bases, leaving 7 bases not matched to a gene. CDR3 length: 16 amino acids. The CDR3 DNA sequence: TGTGCCAGCAGCTCAAAGTCCGGGGGGGCCTACAATGAGCAGTTCTTC. This translates into CASSSKSGGAYNEQFF.

The chain is built from TRBV29-1 and TRBJ1-1, with D hard to call. In germline, CDR1 is SQVTM, CDR2 ANQGSEA. Trimming cost V 7 bases and J 1 base, with 16 bases left between them. CDR3 length: 14 residues. CDR3 sequence reads: CSARTGLGNTEAFF. The CDR3 bases are TGCAGCGCCAGGACGGGATTAGGGAACACTGAAGCTTTCTTT. The full variable domain, with the rest looked up from reference TRBV29-1 and TRBJ1-1, is SAVISQKPSRDICQRGTSLTIQCQVDSQVTMMFWYRQQPGQSLTLIATANQGSEATYESGFVIDKFPISRPNLTFSTLTVSNMSPEDSSIYLCSARTGLGNTEAFFGQGTRLTVV.

This clone was seen a handful of times. The genes are TRBV5-1 and TRBJ2-1; 11 nucleotides agree with TRBD2. The CDR3 totals 15 residues. CDR1 and CDR2 (germline): SGHRS, YFSETQ. J was trimmed by 5 bases and V by 4 bases; bases with no gene match: 5. CDR3 coding DNA: TGCGCCAGCAGCCCGGGACTAGCGGATAACAATGAGCAGTTCTTC. Its protein product is CASSPGLADNNEQFF.

This clone has just one count. This chain uses TRBV7-9 with TRBJ2-1, with 8 nucleotides matching TRBD1. V trimming: 5 bases; J trimming: 3 bases; junction bases outside the gene matches: 15. There are 18 residues in the CDR3. Germline CDR1 and CDR2: SEHNR and FQNEAQ (reference sequence). The CDR3 nucleotides are TGTGCCAGCAGCCCCACTCCATTCAGGGGGCTGGACTACAATGAGCAGTTCTTC. It is translated as CASSPTPFRGLDYNEQFF.

This rearrangement joins TRBV7-2 to TRBJ2-7, with 10 bases fitting TRBD1. Trimming took 6 bases from V and 5 from J; bases not matched to a gene: 7. The germline V gene has CDR1 SGHTA and CDR2 FQGNSA. The CDR3 spans 14 residues. The CDR3 region has the DNA TGTGCCAGCAGGCATGGGACAGGGGAGGACGAGCAGTACTTC. This gives the protein CASRHGTGEDEQYF.

This chain uses TRBV6-4 with TRBJ1-2, with D perhaps matching TRBD1 (5 bases). The ends were cut back, 2 bases at V and 7 bases at J, with 11 bases in the middle. CDR3 size: 13 residues. Per germline, CDR1 MRHNA and CDR2 SNTAGT. The CDR3 spells CASSDDPRGGYTF. The DNA of the CDR3 is TGTGCCAGCAGTGACGATCCTAGGGGTGGCTACACCTTC.

V and J are TRBV19 and TRBJ1-1, with D perhaps TRBD1 (6 bases). With 10 bases removed from V and 1 base from J, the gap between germline ends came to 13 bases. Germline V gives CDR1 LNHDA, CDR2 SQIVND (reference sequence). The CDR3 covers 13 residues. CDR3 nucleotide sequence: TGTGCCACCCAGGCAGGGGAGAACACTGAAGCTTTCTTT. Its protein is CATQAGENTEAFF. The full variable domain, completed using reference TRBV19 and TRBJ1-1, is DGGITQSPKYLFRKEGQNVTLSCEQNLNHDAMYWYRQDPGQGLRLIYYSQIVNDFQKGDIAEGYSVSREKKESFPLTVTSAQKNPTAFYLCATQAGENTEAFFGQGTRLTVV.

This chain connects TRBV20-1 to TRBJ2-7, with D tentatively TRBD2 (6 bases). Per germline, CDR1 DFQATT and CDR2 SNEGSKA (reference sequence). The CDR3 is 11 amino acids. The V and J ends lost 5 bases and 7 bases respectively, with 12 bases between them. CDR3 amino acids: CSAEGRDEQYF. CDR3 in DNA: TGCAGTGCTGAGGGGCGGGATGAGCAGTACTTC.

The table lists this clone with a count of one. The J gene is TRBJ2-5, the V gene TRBV19, with D perhaps TRBD1 (6 bases). This CDR3 has 12 residues. CDR1 and CDR2 from the germline V gene are LNHDA and SQIVND (reference sequence). Deletions cut 4 bases from V and 9 bases from J, with 12 bases between. The DNA for the CDR3 is TGTGCCAGTAGTAAAACCTCAGGGGCCCAGTACTTC. Translating gives CASSKTSGAQYF.

This clone was detected a few times. The rearrangement joins TRBV2 to TRBJ2-7, with TRBD2 identical over 7 bases. The CDR3 is made up of 11 amino acids. CDR1 is SNHLY and CDR2 is FYNNEI in the germline V gene. Losses at the gene ends were 8 bases for V and 4 bases for J; bases not matched to a gene: 2. Here the CDR3 reads CASGGGYEQYF. Here the CDR3 DNA reads TGTGCCAGCGGGGGAGGGTACGAGCAGTACTTC.

The chain has TRBV19 and TRBJ2-7; 7 nucleotides match TRBD2. Germline V lookup: CDR1 LNHDA, CDR2 SQIVND (reference sequence). V lost 4 bases, J lost 5 bases, and 5 bases stayed unmatched. The CDR3 length is 13 residues. CDR3 amino acids: CASSKPGGHEQYF. In DNA, the CDR3 is TGTGCCAGTAGTAAACCGGGGGGACACGAGCAGTACTTC.

The chain employs TRBV6-1 and TRBJ1-1, with D possibly matching TRBD1 (6 bases). CDR3 length equals 15 residues. The germline V and J ends were trimmed by 3 bases and 2 bases, with 13 bases remaining between them. CDR1 and CDR2 (germline): MNHNS, SASEGT. CDR3 loop: CASSDPGQVNTEAFF. Here the CDR3 DNA reads TGTGCCAGCAGTGACCCGGGACAAGTTAACACTGAAGCTTTCTTT.

The chain uses TRBV7-2 and TRBJ1-2; D possibly corresponds to TRBD1 (5 bases). This CDR3 is 14 amino acids long. Trimming took off 5 bases at V and 3 bases at J, with 13 bases between the two ends. Germline V lookup: CDR1 SGHTA, CDR2 FQGNSA. CDR3 amino acids: CASSPGTEDYGYTF. The CDR3 DNA sequence: TGTGCCAGCAGCCCCGGGACTGAGGACTATGGCTACACCTTC. Drawing the rest from reference TRBV7-2 and TRBJ1-2, the complete variable domain is GAGVSQSPSNKVTEKGKDVELRCDPISGHTALYWYRQSLGQGLEFLIYFQGNSAPDKSGLPSDRFSAERTGGSVSTLTIQRTQQEDSAVYLCASSPGTEDYGYTFGSGTRLTVV.

The chain couples TRBV27 to TRBJ1-5; the D is unclear. V lost 2 bases and J lost 11, with 13 bases in between. Germline V gene lookup returns CDR1 MNHEY and CDR2 SMNVEV (reference sequence). CDR3 length: 13 amino acids. CDR3 amino acids: CASSLNSAGSQHF. CDR3 DNA sequence: TGTGCCAGCAGTTTAAATTCCGCGGGCTCCCAGCATTTT.

The chain uses TRBV27 and TRBJ2-1, with 10 bases aligning to TRBD2. V trimming: 10 bases; J trimming: 7 bases; junction bases outside the gene matches: 4. CDR3 length: 12 residues. Germline V CDR1 and CDR2: MNHEY, SMNVEV (reference sequence). The CDR3 region is CAIGLAENEQFF. CDR3 sequence (DNA): TGTGCCATCGGACTAGCGGAGAATGAGCAGTTCTTC.

This clone occurred once. The J gene is TRBJ1-2, the V gene TRBV5-6; no clear D. V shed 4 bases and J shed 6 bases, with 13 bases lying between them. There are 13 residues in the CDR3. Germline V CDR1 and CDR2: SGHDT, YYEEEE. The CDR3 DNA reads as TGTGCCAGCAGCCGTACAGAGAGACATGGCTACACCTTC. Translated, it gives CASSRTERHGYTF.